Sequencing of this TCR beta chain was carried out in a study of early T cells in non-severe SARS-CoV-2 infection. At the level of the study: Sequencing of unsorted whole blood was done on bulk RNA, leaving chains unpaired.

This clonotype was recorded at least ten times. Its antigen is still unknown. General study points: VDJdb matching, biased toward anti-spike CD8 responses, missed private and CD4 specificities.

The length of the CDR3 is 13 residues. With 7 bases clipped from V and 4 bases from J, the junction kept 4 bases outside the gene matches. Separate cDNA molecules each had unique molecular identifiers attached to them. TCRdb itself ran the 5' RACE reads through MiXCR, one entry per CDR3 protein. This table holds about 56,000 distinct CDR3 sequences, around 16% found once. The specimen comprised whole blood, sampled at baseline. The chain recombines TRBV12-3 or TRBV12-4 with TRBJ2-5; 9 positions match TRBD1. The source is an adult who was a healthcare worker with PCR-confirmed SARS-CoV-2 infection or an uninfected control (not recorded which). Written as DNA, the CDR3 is TGTGCCAGCACTCACAGGGGGCGAGAGACCCAGTACTTC. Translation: CASTHRGRETQYF.